This T cell receptor (beta chain) was observed in a study of blood T cell repertoires in COVID-19. Study-wide context: COVID-19 samples, acute and convalescent, were from the United States, Italy and Spain. The analysed material was cDNA or gDNA that came from T cells, B-cell-depleted T cells, or PBMCs.

Data came from immunoSEQ multiplex PCR; TCRdb stores just in-frame clones and leaves some out. The repertoire holds 65,000 or so clones, with about 92% as singletons. The CDR3 totals 17 residues. Losses at the gene ends were 0 bases for V and 2 bases for J; bases not matched to a gene: 6. From germline, CDR1 is LGHDT and CDR2 YNNKEL (reference sequence). This receptor was identified in a man aged 60 to 69 with acute or convalescent COVID-19. What was sequenced was peripheral blood. The chain joins TRBV3-1 (or the pseudogene TRBV3-2) to TRBJ2-3; 9 bases map to TRBD2. This CDR3 reads CASSQDLSGGPTDTQYF. The CDR3 bases are TGTGCCAGCAGCCAAGATCTGAGCGGGGGGCCCACAGATACGCAGTATTTT.